These 3 T cell receptor beta chains were all obtained from the same sample, sequenced in a study of PD-1 blockade in classical Hodgkin lymphoma. Clones were read by immunoSEQ multiplex PCR, and TCRdb kept only the in-frame ones, dropping some. The sample lists 4,900 or so clones, about 65% occurring once. The sample's time point: cycle 4 day 1 (C4D1), after around six weeks of nivolumab. Relapses following autologous stem cell transplantation were seen in all patients, with brentuximab vedotin exposure varying. Magnetic negative selection isolated CD8+ T cells from thawed PBMCs. The sample was CD8+ T cells from blood, taken before the fourth cycle of nivolumab. The source of these receptors is a human donor with classical Hodgkin lymphoma.

In this sample, this clone turned up once. The genes are TRBV7-8 and TRBJ2-1; 13 bases are a match to TRBD2. The CDR3 contains 17 residues. J lost 8 bases, V lost 0 bases, and 7 bases had no gene match. CDR1 SGHVS and CDR2 FQNEAQ come from the germline V gene. As DNA, the CDR3 is TGTGCCAGCAGCTTAGCGTCGGGACTAGCGGGATACTATGAGCAGTTCTTC. Residues: CASSLASGLAGYYEQFF.

By share, this clone counts as large. The chain joins TRBV27 to TRBJ2-7, with TRBD2 as a possible D gene (5 bases). From germline, CDR1 is MNHEY and CDR2 SMNVEV (reference sequence). This CDR3 spans 14 amino acids. Trimming left V 5 bases short and J 5 bases short, with 16 bases between. CDR3 sequence reads: CASSVSAGADEQYF. Here the CDR3 DNA reads TGTGCCAGCAGTGTAAGCGCGGGTGCTGACGAGCAGTACTTC.

The chain carries TRBV6-6 and TRBJ2-2, with D hard to call. The V and J ends lost 7 bases and 6 bases respectively, with 12 bases between them. CDR1 MNHNY and CDR2 SVGAGI come from the germline V gene (reference sequence). The CDR3 sequence is 13 residues long. The CDR3 sequence: CASIPHTAGELFF. The CDR3 nucleotides are TGTGCCAGCATCCCCCACACGGCCGGGGAGCTGTTTTTT.